This passage covers 25 T cell receptor beta chains from one sample sequenced in a study of T cell repertoires in cytomegalovirus infection. TCRdb fed the reads into MiXCR, producing one record per CDR3 protein. The sample has 300,000 to 400,000 distinct CDR3 sequences, 20% to 30% seen once. The antigens these receptors bind are not known. The sequencing used cultured PBMCs, collected from culture after CMV antigen stimulation. The receptors here all came from a human donor in good health (CMV status not recorded). Some clones in this sample may be carry-over from other donors' samples.

This clonotype occurred a few times. The chain employs TRBV4-1 and TRBJ1-2; no clear D. With 8 bases removed from V and 9 bases from J, the gap between germline ends came to 19 bases. CDR1 is MGHRA and CDR2 is YSYEKL in the germline V gene. CDR3 size: 13 residues. Written as DNA, the CDR3 is TGCGCCAGCGGTCCCCAGGCATCACGCAGCTACACCTTC. This encodes CASGPQASRSYTF.

This clonotype has more than one count but fewer than ten. The chain combines TRBV10-3 with TRBJ1-1, with a weak D call TRBD1 (5 bases). This CDR3 spans 15 amino acids. The germline V and J ends were trimmed by 1 base and 1 base, with 10 bases remaining between them. Germline V lookup: CDR1 ENHRY, CDR2 SYGVKD. The chain's CDR3 is CAISEWTGGNTEAFF. DNA for the CDR3: TGTGCCATCAGTGAGTGGACGGGGGGGAACACTGAAGCTTTCTTT.

The chain uses TRBV28 and TRBJ1-1; 10 positions match TRBD1. The CDR3 has 20 amino acids. With 6 bases clipped from V and 3 bases from J, the junction kept 22 bases outside the gene matches. Germline loops: CDR1 MDHEN, CDR2 SYDVKM. The CDR3 DNA reads TGTGCCAGCAGCGTCCCGGGACAGGGGCAAAAGACGTGGTCCCACACTGAAGCTTTCTTT. As protein: CASSVPGQGQKTWSHTEAFF.

This clonotype has a count of ten or more. The rearrangement joins TRBV7-2 to TRBJ2-3; D not resolved. The germline V gene has CDR1 SGHTA and CDR2 FQGNSA. The CDR3 is 15 amino acids. The ends were cut back, 4 bases at V and 6 bases at J, with 17 bases in the middle. The CDR3 DNA follows: TGTGCCAGCAGCTCAGGACCTTCTCTTGTGGATACGCAGTATTTT. It codes for CASSSGPSLVDTQYF.

V and J are TRBV29-1 and TRBJ2-5, with D unclear. V dropped 7 bases and J dropped 3 bases, with 18 bases sitting between them. The germline gives CDR1 SQVTM, CDR2 ANQGSEA. The CDR3 extends over 14 amino acids. CDR3 DNA sequence: TGCAGCGGGGTATCGATAAAAGTTAAAGAGACCCAGTACTTC. Translated: CSGVSIKVKETQYF. Full variable domain (rest looked up from reference TRBV29-1 and TRBJ2-5): SAVISQKPSRDICQRGTSLTIQCQVDSQVTMMFWYRQQPGQSLTLIATANQGSEATYESGFVIDKFPISRPNLTFSTLTVSNMSPEDSSIYLCSGVSIKVKETQYFGPGTRLLVL.

A few counts support this clonotype. V and J are TRBV6-2 or TRBV6-3 and TRBJ2-7; D is unresolved. The CDR3 spans 13 residues. The germline gives CDR1 MNHEY, CDR2 SVGEGT. V lost 2 bases, J lost 3 bases, and 8 bases lay in between. The CDR3, as DNA: TGTGCCAGCAGTTACCCACCCTACTACGAGCAGTACGTC. It yields the protein CASSYPPYYEQYV.

This clonotype was counted at least ten times. The CDR3 nucleotides read TGCGCCAGCAGCGCGAGGGGACAGGGGGCATCCTACAATGAGCAGTTCTTC. This gives the protein CASSARGQGASYNEQFF. The genes are TRBV5-1 and TRBJ2-1, with 12 bases lining up with TRBD1. The CDR3 is 17 residues long. The germline gives CDR1 SGHRS, CDR2 YFSETQ. Trimming took 4 bases from V and 1 from J; bases not matched to a gene: 6. The variable domain in full, with the rest retrieved from reference TRBV5-1 and TRBJ2-1, is KAGVTQTPRYLIKTRGQQVTLSCSPISGHRSVSWYQQTPGQGLQFLFEYFSETQRNKGNFPGRFSGRQFSNSRSEMNVSTLELGDSALYLCASSARGQGASYNEQFFGPGTRLTVL.

The V and J genes are TRBV7-9 and TRBJ1-2; the match to TRBD1 covers 9 bases. After removal of 3 bases from V and 6 bases from J, the junction contained 2 bases not matched to a gene. Germline V gene data show CDR1 as SEHNR and CDR2 as FQNEAQ (reference sequence). The CDR3 is made up of 13 amino acids. The CDR3 DNA sequence: TGTGCCAGCAGCTTGGACAGGGGACATGGCTACACCTTC. This encodes CASSLDRGHGYTF.

The chain joins TRBV5-1 to TRBJ1-1, with D tentatively TRBD1 (6 bases). Germline V lookup: CDR1 SGHRS, CDR2 YFSETQ. V shed 0 bases and J shed 5 bases, with 14 bases lying between them. The CDR3 consists of 15 residues. The CDR3 reads CASSLVSGAYTEAFF. The CDR3 DNA reads as TGCGCCAGCAGCTTGGTATCGGGGGCCTATACTGAAGCTTTCTTT.

This chain connects TRBV2 to TRBJ2-3, with D maybe TRBD2 (5 bases). Germline CDR1 reads SNHLY; CDR2 reads FYNNEI. Trimming took off 5 bases at V and 1 base at J, with 7 bases between the two ends. This CDR3 contains 13 residues. CDR3 DNA: TGTGCCAGCAGTTCACTAGGCACAGATACGCAGTATTTT. Translated: CASSSLGTDTQYF.

The chain employs TRBV10-3 and TRBJ2-1; D call uncertain. Germline assignment: CDR1 ENHRY and CDR2 SYGVKD. The CDR3 has 13 residues. With 7 bases removed from V and 7 bases from J, the gap between germline ends came to 14 bases. The chain's CDR3 is CAITSVGLNEQFF. As DNA, the CDR3 is TGTGCCATCACCTCGGTGGGTTTAAATGAGCAGTTCTTC.

This clonotype was counted between two and nine times. This sequence joins TRBV7-9 and TRBJ2-1, with 9 bases lining up with TRBD2. Germline loops: CDR1 SEHNR, CDR2 FQNEAQ (reference sequence). Unmatched junction bases numbered 6, after V lost 5 bases and J lost 1 base. The CDR3 covers 16 residues. The CDR3 nucleotides read TGTGCCAGCAGCCCCATTAGCGGGAGTTCCTACAATGAGCAGTTCTTC. It translates to CASSPISGSSYNEQFF. The complete variable domain, with remaining parts taken from reference TRBV7-9 and TRBJ2-1, reads DTGVSQNPRHKITKRGQNVTFRCDPISEHNRLYWYRQTLGQGPEFLTYFQNEAQLEKSRLLSDRFSAERPKGSFSTLEIQRTEQGDSAMYLCASSPISGSSYNEQFFGPGTRLTVL.

This clonotype was picked up a small number of times. The rearrangement links TRBV12-3 or TRBV12-4 to TRBJ2-1; 8 positions match TRBD2. With V trimmed by 1 base and J by 8 bases, 13 bases remained unmatched. This CDR3 has 17 residues. CDR3 sequence reads: CASSLDLSGTRSDEQFF. The DNA for the CDR3 is TGTGCCAGCAGTTTAGACCTCTCCGGGACTAGGAGTGATGAGCAGTTCTTC.

This clonotype has more than one count but fewer than ten. The rearrangement links TRBV10-3 to TRBJ2-1; 8 nucleotides align to TRBD1. The CDR3 runs to 14 residues. Trimming removed 4 bases from V and 10 bases from J; junction bases left unmatched: 9. Germline-derived CDR1 and CDR2 are ENHRY and SYGVKD. The CDR3 nucleotides are TGTGCCATCAGTGCGGGACAGGCACAGTGGGAGCAGTTCTTC. Translation: CAISAGQAQWEQFF.

A single count supports this clonotype. The chain has TRBV28 and TRBJ2-3, with D possibly matching TRBD2 (6 bases). This CDR3 region has 16 residues. The germline V gene encodes CDR1 MDHEN and CDR2 SYDVKM. V dropped 4 bases and J dropped 7 bases, with 21 bases sitting between them. CDR3 residues: CASSSKAEGLLYTQYF. CDR3 nucleotide sequence: TGTGCCAGCAGTTCAAAGGCGGAGGGCCTGTTGTATACGCAGTATTTT. Together with reference TRBV28 and TRBJ2-3, the CDR3 gives the full variable domain: DVKVTQSSRYLVKRTGEKVFLECVQDMDHENMFWYRQDPGLGLRLIYFSYDVKMKEKGDIPEGYSVSREKKERFSLILESASTNQTSMYLCASSSKAEGLLYTQYFGPGTRLTVL.

This clonotype was seen many times. V usage is TRBV6-1 and J usage is TRBJ1-1; D possibly corresponds to TRBD1 (6 bases). Germline V CDR1 and CDR2: MNHNS, SASEGT. Between the trimmed V and J ends, which lost 9 bases and 0 bases, there was a span of 11 bases. The CDR3 runs to 13 residues. Written as DNA, the CDR3 is TGTGCCAGTAAAACAGGGTTGAACACTGAAGCTTTCTTT. Residues: CASKTGLNTEAFF.

There are many counts of this clonotype. The V call is TRBV6-5, the J call TRBJ2-7; TRBD2 matches at 11 bases. Germline-derived CDR1 and CDR2 are MNHEY and SVGAGI. CDR3 length: 16 amino acids. Trimming at V came to 5 bases and at J to 2 bases, leaving 8 bases not matched to a gene. The CDR3 DNA sequence: TGTGCCAGCAGTAAACAGACTAGCGGGAATACCTACGAGCAGTACTTC. This sequence encodes CASSKQTSGNTYEQYF.

J is TRBJ2-1 and V is TRBV20-1; 9 nucleotides align to TRBD2. Germline V gene sequence: CDR1 DFQATT, CDR2 SNEGSKA (reference sequence). The CDR3 totals 16 residues. V lost 3 bases and J lost 8; bases outside the gene matches: 14. The CDR3 DNA sequence: TGCAGTGCTAGGTACAAAGCGGGAGGAAGGCGGGATGAGCAGTTCTTC. Protein product: CSARYKAGGRRDEQFF.

V is TRBV4-3 and J is TRBJ1-1; no definite D call. The V gene's germline CDR1 is LGHNA and CDR2 YSLEER. V gave up 3 bases and J gave up 7 bases, with 15 bases separating them. The CDR3 contains 14 residues. CDR3 in amino acids: CASSHLVGEIEAFF. The CDR3 DNA reads as TGCGCCAGCAGCCATCTCGTCGGGGAGATTGAAGCTTTCTTT.

The sample holds many counts of this clonotype. The gene calls are TRBV7-2 and TRBJ2-5; TRBD2 matches at 9 bases. CDR3 length: 17 amino acids. Germline CDR1 reads SGHTA; CDR2 reads FQGNSA. With V trimmed by 1 base and J by 4 bases, 10 bases remained unmatched. CDR3 protein: CASSLGPTPGLAETQYF. As DNA, the CDR3 is TGTGCCAGCAGCTTAGGTCCCACTCCGGGACTAGCAGAGACCCAGTACTTC. Full variable domain (rest looked up from reference TRBV7-2 and TRBJ2-5): GAGVSQSPSNKVTEKGKDVELRCDPISGHTALYWYRQSLGQGLEFLIYFQGNSAPDKSGLPSDRFSAERTGGSVSTLTIQRTQQEDSAVYLCASSLGPTPGLAETQYFGPGTRLLVL.

The DNA of the CDR3 is TGTGCCAGCAGTGTTACAAGTACCCCCCAAGAGACCCAGTACTTC. Translated, it gives CASSVTSTPQETQYF. The rearrangement joins TRBV6-1 to TRBJ2-5; D uncertain. Per the germline V gene, CDR1 is MNHNS and CDR2 is SASEGT. V lost 4 bases and J lost 1, with 13 bases in between. The CDR3 contains 15 residues.

The table lists this clonotype with many counts. J is TRBJ2-6 and V is TRBV7-3, with D possibly being TRBD2 (5 bases). The V gene's germline CDR1 is SGHTA and CDR2 FQGTGA. The CDR3 length is 15 residues. Trimming cost V 5 bases and J 2 bases, with 10 bases left between them. The CDR3 nucleotides are TGTGCCAGCAGCCTACTAGAAGCTGGGGCCAACGTCCTGACTTTC. This gives the protein CASSLLEAGANVLTF.

This clonotype was observed a handful of times. This chain joins TRBV9 and TRBJ2-5, with 8 bases fitting TRBD1. Germline V CDR1 and CDR2: SGDLS, YYNGEE. The V and J ends lost 0 bases and 5 bases, in that order; junction bases with no gene match: 9. CDR3 length: 16 residues. The CDR3 loop is CASSVEAGGYQETQYF. The CDR3 coding sequence is TGTGCCAGCAGCGTAGAGGCAGGGGGCTATCAGGAGACCCAGTACTTC. The variable domain in full, with the rest retrieved from reference TRBV9 and TRBJ2-5, is DSGVTQTPKHLITATGQRVTLRCSPRSGDLSVYWYQQSLDQGLQFLIQYYNGEERAKGNILERFSAQQFPDLHSELNLSSLELGDSALYFCASSVEAGGYQETQYFGPGTRLLVL.

The gene calls are TRBV24-1 and TRBJ2-1; D is unclear. Trimming removed 2 bases from V and 0 bases from J, with 7 bases in between. The CDR3 runs to 15 residues. Germline assignment: CDR1 KGHDR and CDR2 SFDVKD. CDR3 sequence: CATSDSWSSYNEQFF. The CDR3 DNA sequence: TGTGCCACCAGTGATTCGTGGAGCTCCTACAATGAGCAGTTCTTC.

The rearrangement links TRBV20-1 to TRBJ2-1; 10 bases align to TRBD2. The germline CDR1 and CDR2 sequences are DFQATT and SNEGSKA (reference sequence). J lost 8 bases, V lost 1 base, and 17 bases had no gene match. The CDR3 consists of 18 residues. The CDR3 coding sequence is TGCAGTGCTAGAGCTGCTAGCGGGGGAAGCACCCCGGACGATGAGCAGTTCTTC. Protein: CSARAASGGSTPDDEQFF.